This T cell receptor (beta chain) was sequenced during a study of control samples from healthy donors and cancer patients. Measured with immunoSEQ multiplex PCR; TCRdb has only the in-frame clones, and not every one. The table shows around 250,000 clones, with around 79% occurring only once. The CDR3 sequence is 13 residues long. Germline CDR1 reads GTSNPN; CDR2 reads SVGIG (reference sequence). V lost 0 bases to trimming and J lost 11 bases, with 14 bases between them. This clonotype originated in an older woman with lung cancer. The chain is built from TRBV30 and TRBJ2-4; no clear D. The sequenced material came from PBMCs. For the CDR3, the DNA is TGTGCCTGGAGTGTACAACCCGGCATCGTTCAGTACTTC. Protein product: CAWSVQPGIVQYF.